This passage covers 32 T cell receptor beta chains from one sample sequenced in a study of cytomegalovirus exposure and HLA in healthy donors. PCR amplification relied on 60 Vbeta primers (plus 13 Jbeta primers). Sequenced by immunoSEQ multiplex PCR; TCRdb stores in-frame clones only, minus some. The sample records around 150,000 clones, 82% being singletons. Sequenced sample: PBMCs. The receptors were sampled from a girl aged 2-9 years in good health and CMV-seropositive.

This clone was counted once. V gene TRBV4-1 combines with J gene TRBJ2-1, with 13 bases identical to TRBD2. Per germline, CDR1 MGHRA and CDR2 YSYEKL. Trimming at V came to 2 bases and at J to 9 bases, leaving 13 bases not matched to a gene. The CDR3 runs 18 residues. CDR3 DNA: TGCGCCAGCAGCCAACGGGGGATCGGACTAGCGGGAGTAGGTGAGCAGTTCTTC. It specifies CASSQRGIGLAGVGEQFF.

The chain employs TRBV27 and TRBJ2-1; TRBD2 aligns across 11 bases. J gave up 9 bases and V 5 bases, and 18 bases lay outside the gene matches. The CDR3 loop spans 18 amino acids. Germline assignment: CDR1 MNHEY and CDR2 SMNVEV (reference sequence). The DNA for the CDR3 is TGTGCCAGCAGTCCCGGGACTAGCGGAGTTCTGCCGAGAGTTGAGCAGTTCTTC. Encoded protein: CASSPGTSGVLPRVEQFF.

The chain is built from TRBV9 and TRBJ1-3; unclear D gene. Per germline, CDR1 SGDLS and CDR2 YYNGEE. The CDR3 is 15 amino acids. V shed 3 bases and J shed 0 bases, with 10 bases lying between them. Written as DNA, the CDR3 is TGTGCCAGCAGCGGAGAGGGAAACTCTGGAAACACCATATATTTT. It translates to CASSGEGNSGNTIYF. The full variable domain, in which reference TRBV9 and TRBJ1-3 provide the parts outside the CDR3, is DSGVTQTPKHLITATGQRVTLRCSPRSGDLSVYWYQQSLDQGLQFLIQYYNGEERAKGNILERFSAQQFPDLHSELNLSSLELGDSALYFCASSGEGNSGNTIYFGEGSWLTVV.

J is TRBJ2-7 and V is TRBV23-1, with D tentatively TRBD1 (6 bases). TRBV23-1 is given ORF status, its function remaining uncertain. With 5 bases removed from V and 4 bases from J, the gap between germline ends came to 15 bases. This CDR3 comprises 14 residues. The CDR3 bases are TGCGCCAGCAGTTTACAGGGCCAGCCTTACGAGCAGTACTTC. Translation: CASSLQGQPYEQYF.

The chain carries TRBV30 and TRBJ1-3; D is possibly TRBD1 (6 bases). This CDR3 is 11 amino acids long. Germline V gene sequence: CDR1 GTSNPN, CDR2 SVGIG (reference sequence). The V end lost 8 bases, the J end lost 1 base, and 6 bases lay between the germline ends. CDR3 sequence: CAQGSGNTIYF. In nucleotides, the CDR3 is TGTGCCCAGGGGTCTGGAAACACCATATATTTT.

The V gene is TRBV7-9, the J gene TRBJ2-5; a weak D match, TRBD2 (5 bases). With 5 bases removed from V and 3 bases from J, the gap between germline ends came to 10 bases. CDR1 SEHNR and CDR2 FQNEAQ come from the germline V gene (reference sequence). CDR3 size: 13 residues. The CDR3, as DNA: TGTGCCAGCAGCCAGGACTCAAAAGAGACCCAGTACTTC. Protein sequence: CASSQDSKETQYF.

V is TRBV27 and J is TRBJ2-2; unclear D gene. The CDR3 is 12 amino acids. The ends were cut back, 3 bases at V and 8 bases at J, with 7 bases in the middle. Per the germline V gene, CDR1 is MNHEY and CDR2 is SMNVEV (reference sequence). The chain's CDR3 is CASSFPLGELFF. DNA for the CDR3: TGTGCCAGCAGTTTCCCACTGGGGGAGCTGTTTTTT.

The chain combines TRBV6-1 with TRBJ1-2; D is uncertain. With 5 bases removed from V and 4 bases from J, the gap between germline ends came to 14 bases. The CDR3 is 14 amino acids. CDR1 and CDR2 (germline): MNHNS, SASEGT. DNA of the CDR3: TGTGCCAGCAGTAGCGAGCCGGTAGGCTATGGCTACACCTTC. Translating gives CASSSEPVGYGYTF.

This clone was seen once. This CDR3 is CASSLSLAGNEQYF. The CDR3 nucleotides are TGTGCCAGCAGTTTGTCACTAGCGGGAAACGAGCAGTACTTC. The chain uses TRBV27 and TRBJ2-7, with TRBD2 identical over 10 bases. Trimming cost V 3 bases and J 5 bases; bases outside gene matches: 4. The CDR3 extends over 14 amino acids. CDR1 MNHEY and CDR2 SMNVEV come from the germline V gene (reference sequence).

V and J are TRBV4-1 and TRBJ1-1; D might be TRBD1 (5 bases). Germline assignment: CDR1 MGHRA and CDR2 YSYEKL. V was shortened by 2 bases and J by 4 bases, with 11 bases between the two germline ends. This CDR3 has 14 residues. CDR3 DNA: TGCGCCAGCAGCCAACCCGGGCAGGGCACTGAAGCTTTCTTT. Translated: CASSQPGQGTEAFF.

This clone was observed a handful of times. The rearrangement links TRBV7-8 to TRBJ2-1; 11 nucleotides align to TRBD2. The CDR3 has 16 amino acids. V lost 1 base and J lost 8; bases outside the gene matches: 7. The germline V gene has CDR1 SGHVS and CDR2 FQNEAQ. Written as DNA, the CDR3 is TGTGCCAGCAGCTTAGAGGTAGCGGGAGGGCTAGATGAGCAGTTCTTC. It translates to CASSLEVAGGLDEQFF.

V is TRBV28 and J is TRBJ2-7, with D possibly matching TRBD1 (6 bases). Germline V gene lookup returns CDR1 MDHEN and CDR2 SYDVKM. The germline V and J ends were trimmed by 4 bases and 3 bases, with 13 bases remaining between them. The CDR3 length is 14 residues. The CDR3 DNA reads as TGTGCCAGCAGTTGGCACAGGGCTATCTACGAGCAGTACTTC. Translated: CASSWHRAIYEQYF. Drawing the rest from reference TRBV28 and TRBJ2-7, the complete variable domain is DVKVTQSSRYLVKRTGEKVFLECVQDMDHENMFWYRQDPGLGLRLIYFSYDVKMKEKGDIPEGYSVSREKKERFSLILESASTNQTSMYLCASSWHRAIYEQYFGPGTRLTVT.

A word on this clone: Other nucleotide sequences from this sample produce the same CDR3. V usage is TRBV5-1 and J usage is TRBJ2-1; TRBD2 agrees at 8 bases. In germline, CDR1 is SGHRS, CDR2 YFSETQ. There are 15 residues in the CDR3. J lost 4 bases, V lost 0 bases, and 3 bases had no gene match. CDR3 sequence: CASSLGTSSYNEQFF. For the CDR3, the DNA is TGCGCCAGCAGCTTGGGGACTAGCAGTTACAATGAGCAGTTCTTC.

The chain combines TRBV11-2 with TRBJ1-1, with D unresolved. This CDR3 has 13 amino acids. The germline gives CDR1 SGHAT, CDR2 FQNNGV. V gave up 1 base and J gave up 2 bases, with 5 bases separating them. Here the CDR3 DNA reads TGTGCCAGCAGCTTAGGGCCCAACACTGAAGCTTTCTTT. This codes for CASSLGPNTEAFF.

The J gene is TRBJ2-7, the V gene TRBV6-5; D is uncertain. The CDR3 extends over 13 amino acids. The germline V gene encodes CDR1 MNHEY and CDR2 SVGAGI. V dropped 6 bases and J dropped 7 bases, with 16 bases sitting between them. The CDR3: CASSPSLSKEQYF. CDR3 bases: TGTGCCAGCAGCCCTTCCCTGAGCAAAGAGCAGTACTTC.

The genes are TRBV6-5 and TRBJ2-7, with D hard to call. The CDR3 has 13 amino acids. V was cut by 0 bases and J by 0 bases, with 3 bases left in between. CDR1 and CDR2 (germline): MNHEY, SVGAGI. The CDR3 DNA reads TGTGCCAGCAGTTACTCCAGCTCCTACGAGCAGTACTTC. Translation gives CASSYSSSYEQYF.

The chain employs TRBV30 and TRBJ1-4; tentative D call: TRBD1 (6 bases). The V gene's germline CDR1 is GTSNPN and CDR2 SVGIG (reference sequence). CDR3 length: 15 residues. Trimming stripped 2 bases from V and 5 bases from J, with 15 bases between. The CDR3 loop is CAWSKTTGLNEKLFF. Written as DNA, the CDR3 is TGTGCCTGGAGTAAAACGACAGGCCTAAATGAAAAACTGTTTTTT.

The V and J genes are TRBV6-4 and TRBJ2-3; 7 nucleotides agree with TRBD2. This CDR3 is built from 15 residues. In germline, CDR1 is MRHNA, CDR2 SNTAGT. Germline trimming cut 0 bases from V and 4 bases from J; bases unmatched to any gene: 4. As DNA, the CDR3 is TGTGCCAGCAGTGACTCTGCGGGAGTGGCAGATACGCAGTATTTT. It yields the protein CASSDSAGVADTQYF.

J is TRBJ2-3 and V is TRBV27; 9 bases match TRBD2. V gave up 1 base and J gave up 5 bases; unmatched junction bases: 10. This CDR3 region has 17 residues. Germline V gene sequence: CDR1 MNHEY, CDR2 SMNVEV (reference sequence). CDR3: CASSLWAQPSGIDTQYF. CDR3 nucleotide sequence: TGTGCCAGCAGTTTATGGGCACAACCTAGCGGGATAGATACGCAGTATTTT.

V usage is TRBV30 and J usage is TRBJ2-6; D gene unclear. This CDR3 contains 13 residues. The V and J ends lost 3 bases and 1 base respectively, with 4 bases between them. Germline CDR1 and CDR2: GTSNPN and SVGIG (reference sequence). DNA of the CDR3: TGTGCCTGGAGCCCTTCTGGGGCCAACGTCCTGACTTTC. Its translation: CAWSPSGANVLTF.

This chain joins TRBV4-1 and TRBJ2-3, with TRBD1 identical over 9 bases. The trim removed 0 bases at V and 6 bases at J, leaving 10 bases unmatched. Germline V gives CDR1 MGHRA, CDR2 YSYEKL. The CDR3 loop spans 17 amino acids. The CDR3 protein is CASSQDRRDRGSDTQYF. The CDR3, as DNA: TGCGCCAGCAGCCAAGATCGGAGAGACAGGGGGTCCGATACGCAGTATTTT.

This sequence joins TRBV7-9 and TRBJ2-7; 11 bases fit TRBD2. Germline values: CDR1 SEHNR, CDR2 FQNEAQ (reference sequence). This CDR3 region has 15 residues. The V gene end was trimmed by 4 bases and the J gene end by 6 bases; junction bases not matched to a gene: 8. CDR3 in amino acids: CASSWPGLAALEQYF. CDR3 coding DNA: TGTGCCAGCAGCTGGCCGGGACTAGCGGCCCTCGAGCAGTACTTC.

V is TRBV30 and J is TRBJ2-2, with D unresolved. CDR3 length: 9 amino acids. Germline V gives CDR1 GTSNPN, CDR2 SVGIG (reference sequence). V lost 8 bases, J lost 10 bases, and 8 bases lay in between. The CDR3 loop reads CAAGEELFF. The CDR3 bases are TGTGCCGCAGGCGAGGAGCTGTTTTTT.

The genes are TRBV4-2 and TRBJ1-1; D might be TRBD1 (6 bases). This CDR3 comprises 13 residues. CDR1 LGHNA and CDR2 YNFKEQ come from the germline V gene. Trimming took 5 bases from V and 4 from J, leaving 11 bases between them. In nucleotides, the CDR3 is TGTGCCAGCAGCGTACAGGGTTCCACTGAAGCTTTCTTT. Encoded protein: CASSVQGSTEAFF.

This clone was observed a handful of times. This chain connects TRBV6-4 to TRBJ2-6, with 7 bases that match TRBD1. The CDR3 covers 16 residues. Germline V CDR1 and CDR2: MRHNA, SNTAGT. V dropped 5 bases and J dropped 0; count of bases not matched to a gene: 4. CDR3 amino acids: CASSQGGSSGANVLTF. CDR3 nucleotides: TGTGCCAGCAGTCAAGGGGGCAGCTCTGGGGCCAACGTCCTGACTTTC.

The chain uses TRBV15 and TRBJ2-7, with D perhaps TRBD2 (6 bases). The CDR3 runs to 14 residues. V lost 5 bases, J lost 6 bases, and 17 bases lay in between. In germline, CDR1 is LNHNV, CDR2 YYDKDF (reference sequence). CDR3 sequence reads: CATSGGGGPGEQYF. CDR3 nucleotides: TGTGCCACCAGCGGGGGAGGAGGGCCGGGCGAGCAGTACTTC.

CDR3 DNA: TGTGCCAGCAGCGGGAGTAGCGGGAGTGAGACCCAGTACTTC. This codes for CASSGSSGSETQYF. This sequence joins TRBV7-8 and TRBJ2-5; 9 positions match TRBD2. The junction had 6 bases not matched to a gene; V was cut back by 5 bases and J by 5 bases. CDR3 length equals 14 residues. Germline assignment: CDR1 SGHVS and CDR2 FQNEAQ.

The chain combines TRBV10-1 with TRBJ2-2; D is ambiguous. From germline, CDR1 is WNHNN and CDR2 SYGVQD (reference sequence). Trimming stripped 4 bases from V and 8 bases from J, with 11 bases between. CDR3 length: 13 amino acids. The CDR3 nucleotides are TGCGCCAGCAGTGGAGGCGAGCGAGGGGAGCTGTTTTTT. Translating gives CASSGGERGELFF.

The CDR3 here is CASSVREAYEQYF. Here the CDR3 DNA reads TGTGCCAGCAGTGTGAGGGAGGCCTACGAGCAGTACTTC. This chain connects TRBV6-1 to TRBJ2-7; D is perhaps TRBD2 (6 bases). V lost 4 bases to trimming and J lost 2 bases, with 9 bases between them. CDR3 length: 13 residues. Germline-derived CDR1 and CDR2 are MNHNS and SASEGT.

This chain links TRBV5-4 with TRBJ2-7; D might be TRBD1 (7 bases). Trimming left V 4 bases short and J 6 bases short, with 17 bases between. The CDR3 has 14 residues. Germline CDR1 is SGHNT and CDR2 is YYREEE (reference sequence). CDR3 in amino acids: CASSPVNRGGEQYF. DNA for the CDR3: TGTGCCAGCAGCCCCGTCAACAGGGGAGGCGAGCAGTACTTC.

To note about this clone: The sample contains more than one DNA sequence encoding this CDR3. The chain carries TRBV5-4 and TRBJ1-3; D call uncertain. The CDR3 is 12 residues long. The germline V gene encodes CDR1 SGHNT and CDR2 YYREEE (reference sequence). The V end lost 4 bases, the J end lost 3 bases, and 5 bases lay between the germline ends. The CDR3 region is CASSPGGNTIYF. The CDR3 DNA reads TGTGCCAGCAGCCCGGGTGGAAACACCATATATTTT.

The chain employs TRBV30 and TRBJ2-3, with TRBD2 identical over 10 bases. Germline values: CDR1 GTSNPN, CDR2 SVGIG (reference sequence). Trimming took 7 bases from V and 3 from J; bases not matched to a gene: 4. CDR3 size: 13 residues. As DNA, the CDR3 is TGTGCCTTAGCGGGAGGTGGTACAGATACGCAGTATTTT. This encodes CALAGGGTDTQYF.